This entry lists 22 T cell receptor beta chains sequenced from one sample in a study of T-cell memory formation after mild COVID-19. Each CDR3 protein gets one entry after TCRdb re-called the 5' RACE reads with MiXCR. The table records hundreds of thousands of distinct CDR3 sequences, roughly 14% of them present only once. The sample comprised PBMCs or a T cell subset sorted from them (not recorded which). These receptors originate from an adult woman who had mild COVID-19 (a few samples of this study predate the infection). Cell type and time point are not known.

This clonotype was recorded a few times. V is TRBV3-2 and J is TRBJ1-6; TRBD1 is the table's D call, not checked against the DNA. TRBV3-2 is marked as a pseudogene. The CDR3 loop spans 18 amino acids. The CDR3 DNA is TGTGCCAGCAGCCAAGTACGCGGGGGAGACAGGGGGCGGTCACCCCTCCACTTT. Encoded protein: CASSQVRGGDRGRSPLHF.

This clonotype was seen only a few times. The CDR3 bases are TGCAGCGTTGTCGTGGTGGCTGAAGCTTTCTTT. It translates to CSVVVVAEAFF. The V call is TRBV29-1, the J call TRBJ1-1; D is unresolved. Trimming shortened V by 4 bases and J by 6 bases, and 9 bases separated the two germline ends. CDR1 is SQVTM, CDR2 ANQGSEA, per germline. This CDR3 is built from 11 residues.

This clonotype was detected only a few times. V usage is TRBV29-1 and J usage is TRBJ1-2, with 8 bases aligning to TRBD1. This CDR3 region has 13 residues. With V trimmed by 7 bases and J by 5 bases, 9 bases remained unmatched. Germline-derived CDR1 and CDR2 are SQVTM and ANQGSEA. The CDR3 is CSALRGQVYGYTF. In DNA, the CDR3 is TGCAGCGCCCTAAGGGGACAGGTATATGGCTACACCTTC.

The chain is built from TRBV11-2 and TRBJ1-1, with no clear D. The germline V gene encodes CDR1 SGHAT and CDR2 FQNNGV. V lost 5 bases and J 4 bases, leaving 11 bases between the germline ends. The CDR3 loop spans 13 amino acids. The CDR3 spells CASSPVWGTEAFF. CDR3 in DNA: TGTGCCAGCAGCCCAGTTTGGGGCACTGAAGCTTTCTTT.

In DNA form, the CDR3 reads TGTGCCAGCAGTTTTTGGGGTCGCACCGGGGAGCTGTTTTTT. Encoded protein: CASSFWGRTGELFF. The chain carries TRBV28 and TRBJ2-2; D gene ambiguous. Between the trimmed V and J ends, which lost 3 bases and 4 bases, there was a span of 9 bases. CDR1 MDHEN and CDR2 SYDVKM come from the germline V gene. The CDR3 sequence is 14 residues long.

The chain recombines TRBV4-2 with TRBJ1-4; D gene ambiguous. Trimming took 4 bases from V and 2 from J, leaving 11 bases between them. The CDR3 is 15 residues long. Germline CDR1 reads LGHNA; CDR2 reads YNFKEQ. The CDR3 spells CASSPSRKTNEKLFF. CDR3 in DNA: TGTGCCAGCAGCCCAAGTCGTAAGACTAATGAAAAACTGTTTTTT.

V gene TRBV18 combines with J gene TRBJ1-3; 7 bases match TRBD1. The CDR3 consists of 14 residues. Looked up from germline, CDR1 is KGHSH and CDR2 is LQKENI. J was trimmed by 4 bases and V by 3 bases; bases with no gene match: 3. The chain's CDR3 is CASSPPGQGNTIYF. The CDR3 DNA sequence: TGTGCCAGCTCACCGCCGGGACAGGGAAACACCATATATTTT.

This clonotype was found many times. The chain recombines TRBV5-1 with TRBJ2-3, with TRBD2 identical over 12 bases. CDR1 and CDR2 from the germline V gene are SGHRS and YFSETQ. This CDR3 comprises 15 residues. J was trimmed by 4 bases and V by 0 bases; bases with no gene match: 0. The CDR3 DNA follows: TGCGCCAGCAGCTTGGGGACTAGCGGGGCAGATACGCAGTATTTT. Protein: CASSLGTSGADTQYF.

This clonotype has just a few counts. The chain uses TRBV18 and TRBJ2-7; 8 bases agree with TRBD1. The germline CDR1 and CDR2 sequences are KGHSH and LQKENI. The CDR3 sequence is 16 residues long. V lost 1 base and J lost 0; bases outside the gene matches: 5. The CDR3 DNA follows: TGTGCCAGCTCACCACAAACAGGGGGGAGCTCCTACGAGCAGTACTTC. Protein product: CASSPQTGGSSYEQYF.

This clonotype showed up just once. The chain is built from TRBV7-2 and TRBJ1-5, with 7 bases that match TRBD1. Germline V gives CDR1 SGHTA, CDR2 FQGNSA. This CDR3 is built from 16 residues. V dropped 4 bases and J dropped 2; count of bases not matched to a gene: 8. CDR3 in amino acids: CASSSTTGWGNQPQHF. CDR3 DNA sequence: TGTGCCAGCAGCTCGACGACAGGGTGGGGCAATCAGCCCCAGCATTTT.

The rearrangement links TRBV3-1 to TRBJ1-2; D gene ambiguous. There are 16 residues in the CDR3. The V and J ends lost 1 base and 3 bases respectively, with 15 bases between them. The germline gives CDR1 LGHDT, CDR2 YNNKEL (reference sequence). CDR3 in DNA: TGTGCCAGCAGCCAAGGGTACGGCCCCTCCTACTATGGCTACACCTTC. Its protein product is CASSQGYGPSYYGYTF.

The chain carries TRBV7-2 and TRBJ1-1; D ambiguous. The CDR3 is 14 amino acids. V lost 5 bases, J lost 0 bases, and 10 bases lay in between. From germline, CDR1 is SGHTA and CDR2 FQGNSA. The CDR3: CASSLPSVNTEAFF. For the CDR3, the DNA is TGTGCCAGCAGCCTTCCCTCGGTGAACACTGAAGCTTTCTTT.

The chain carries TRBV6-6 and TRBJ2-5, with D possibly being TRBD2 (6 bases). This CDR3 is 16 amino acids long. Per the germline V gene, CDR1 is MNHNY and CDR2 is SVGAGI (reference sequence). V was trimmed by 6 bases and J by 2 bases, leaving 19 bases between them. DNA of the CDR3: TGTGCCAGCAGGATGGGGACCGGGACTCGTCAAGAGACCCAGTACTTC. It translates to CASRMGTGTRQETQYF.

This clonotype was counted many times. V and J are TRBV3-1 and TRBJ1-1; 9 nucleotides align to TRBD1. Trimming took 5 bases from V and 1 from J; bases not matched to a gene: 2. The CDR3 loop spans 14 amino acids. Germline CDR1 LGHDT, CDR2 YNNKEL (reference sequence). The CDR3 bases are TGTGCCAGCAGCAAGACAGGGGGGAACACTGAAGCTTTCTTT. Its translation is CASSKTGGNTEAFF.

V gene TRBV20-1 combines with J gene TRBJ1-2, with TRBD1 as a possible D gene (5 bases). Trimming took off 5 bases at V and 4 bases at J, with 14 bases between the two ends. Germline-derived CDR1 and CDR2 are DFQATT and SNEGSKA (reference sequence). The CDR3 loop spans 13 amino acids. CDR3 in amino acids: CSAQLRGPYGYTF. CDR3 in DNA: TGCAGTGCTCAACTTCGGGGCCCCTATGGCTACACCTTC.

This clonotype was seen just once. CDR3 DNA: TGCGCCAGCAGCCGGACAGGGGCCAAGTACGAGCAGTACTTC. Its protein product is CASSRTGAKYEQYF. This chain uses TRBV5-1 with TRBJ2-7; 9 bases are a match to TRBD1. J gave up 4 bases and V 4 bases, and 6 bases lay outside the gene matches. Germline CDR1 is SGHRS and CDR2 is YFSETQ. The CDR3 is made up of 14 amino acids.

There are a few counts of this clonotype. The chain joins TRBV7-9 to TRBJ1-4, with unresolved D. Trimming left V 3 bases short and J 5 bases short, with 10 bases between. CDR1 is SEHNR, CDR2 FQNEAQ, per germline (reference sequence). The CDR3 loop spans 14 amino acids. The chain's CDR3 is CASSFGLLNEKLFF. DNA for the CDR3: TGTGCCAGCAGCTTCGGACTTCTAAATGAAAAACTGTTTTTT.

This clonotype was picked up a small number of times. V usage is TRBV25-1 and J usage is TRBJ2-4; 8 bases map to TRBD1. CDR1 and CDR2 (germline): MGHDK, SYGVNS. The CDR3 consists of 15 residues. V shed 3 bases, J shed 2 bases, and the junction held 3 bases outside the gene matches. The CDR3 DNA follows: TGTGCCAGCAGTGATTGGACAGGGTCCAAAAACATTCAGTACTTC. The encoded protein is CASSDWTGSKNIQYF.

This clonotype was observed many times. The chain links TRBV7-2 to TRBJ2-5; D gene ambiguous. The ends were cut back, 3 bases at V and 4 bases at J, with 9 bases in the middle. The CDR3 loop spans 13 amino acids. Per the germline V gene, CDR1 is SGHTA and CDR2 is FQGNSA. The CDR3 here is CASSFSVLETQYF. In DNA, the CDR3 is TGTGCCAGCAGCTTTTCAGTCCTAGAGACCCAGTACTTC.

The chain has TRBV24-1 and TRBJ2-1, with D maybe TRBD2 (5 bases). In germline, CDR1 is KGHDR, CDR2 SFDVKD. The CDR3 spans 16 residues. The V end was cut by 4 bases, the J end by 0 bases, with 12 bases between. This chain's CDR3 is CATSERTGSSYNEQFF. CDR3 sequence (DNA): TGTGCCACCAGTGAACGGACGGGGAGCTCCTACAATGAGCAGTTCTTC.

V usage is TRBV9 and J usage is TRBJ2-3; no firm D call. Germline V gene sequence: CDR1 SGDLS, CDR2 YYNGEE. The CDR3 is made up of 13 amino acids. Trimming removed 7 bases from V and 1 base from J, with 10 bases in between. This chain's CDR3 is CASHPAGTDTQYF. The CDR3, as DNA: TGTGCCAGCCACCCGGCAGGCACAGATACGCAGTATTTT.

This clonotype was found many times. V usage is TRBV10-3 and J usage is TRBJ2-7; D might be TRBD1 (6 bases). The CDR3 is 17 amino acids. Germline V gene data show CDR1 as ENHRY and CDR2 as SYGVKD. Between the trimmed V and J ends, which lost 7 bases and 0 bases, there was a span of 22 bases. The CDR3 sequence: CAIKQTEGDIGSYEQYF. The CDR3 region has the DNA TGTGCCATCAAGCAAACTGAGGGGGACATCGGCTCCTACGAGCAGTACTTC.